Sequencing of this T cell receptor (beta chain) was carried out in a study of post-analysis software for immune sequencing data. Study-level points and caveats: By F measure, samples from a shared preparation batch strongly co-clustered. Compared against controls, patients with multiple sclerosis displayed significantly lower normalized Chao1 diversity. Patients used several TRBV segments, including TRBV5-6, TRBV5-1 and TRBV20-1, more often than controls.

Unique molecular identifiers tagged the TCR beta cDNA libraries. Once about 0.95 to 10 million T cells were used, roughly 0.5 million cDNA molecules resulted. Via MiXCR, TCRdb re-called the PCR reads, giving one row per CDR3 protein. This sample has around 710,000 distinct CDR3 sequences, with around 45% found just once. Concerning this clonotype itself: Its antigen is not known.

Trimming took off 3 bases at V and 4 bases at J, with 14 bases between the two ends. The length of the CDR3 is 15 residues. Germline V lookup: CDR1 SGHTA, CDR2 FQGNSA. The J gene is TRBJ2-3, the V gene TRBV7-2; D might be TRBD2 (6 bases). The TCR originated in a girl aged 5-17 years with multiple sclerosis. The sequenced sample was blood. The DNA of the CDR3 is TGTGCCAGCAGCTTTCAGGCTAGCGCCTCAGATACGCAGTATTTT. Its protein product is CASSFQASASDTQYF.